This T cell receptor beta chain was obtained from a study of cytomegalovirus exposure and HLA in healthy donors. Findings of the study overall: Earlier findings revealed that most TCR beta V segments proved productive either about 90% or about 30% of the time.

Researchers ran the PCR with 60 Vbeta and 13 Jbeta primers. Method: immunoSEQ multiplex PCR; TCRdb's copy keeps in-frame clones and lacks some. Here the sample spans 85,000 to 100,000 clones, more than 65% being singletons. The CDR3 is 13 residues long. Germline assignment: CDR1 MDHEN and CDR2 SYDVKM. Trimming shortened V by 7 bases and J by 4 bases, and 13 bases separated the two germline ends. Comments on this clone: The antigen is not known.

The genes are TRBV28 and TRBJ1-2, with D maybe TRBD1 (6 bases). The sequence derives from a girl aged 2 to 10 in good health and CMV-seropositive. Sequenced: PBMCs. The CDR3 protein is CASTEDSPYGYTF. CDR3 nucleotides: TGTGCCAGCACTGAGGACAGTCCCTATGGCTACACCTTC.